The 29 T cell receptor beta chains given below trace back to one sample, sequenced in a study of T-cell memory formation after mild COVID-19. TCRdb ran MiXCR on the 5' RACE reads and lists one entry per CDR3 protein. Of about 290,000 distinct CDR3 sequences in the sample, about 16% are singletons; the top ten hold 22%. The sequenced sample consisted of PBMCs or a T cell subset sorted from them (not recorded which). The receptors shown here come from a man aged 18 to 35 who had mild COVID-19 (a few samples of this study predate the infection). Cell type and time point are not known.

This clonotype has more than one count but fewer than ten. The genes are TRBV5-1 and TRBJ2-5, with TRBD1 identical over 9 bases. Germline V gene data show CDR1 as SGHRS and CDR2 as YFSETQ. The length of the CDR3 is 15 residues. The V segment lost 0 bases and the J segment 5 bases; nucleotides outside the gene matches: 5. The CDR3 is CASSLGTGARETQYF. CDR3 nucleotides: TGCGCCAGCAGCTTGGGGACAGGGGCTCGGGAGACCCAGTACTTC.

The CDR3 region is CASSGFRRSNQPQHF. The CDR3 DNA reads TGTGCCAGCAGCGGATTCCGACGGAGCAATCAGCCCCAGCATTTT. The rearrangement uses TRBV7-7 and TRBJ1-5; D is unclear. CDR3 length: 15 amino acids. Trimming took 5 bases from V and 1 from J, leaving 12 bases between them. From germline, CDR1 is SSHAT and CDR2 FNYEAQ (reference sequence).

This clonotype was seen only a few times. The chain joins TRBV10-3 to TRBJ1-1, with D hard to call. Germline V CDR1 and CDR2: ENHRY, SYGVKD. The CDR3 length is 11 residues. Trimming shortened V by 5 bases and J by 8 bases, and 9 bases separated the two germline ends. The CDR3 DNA follows: TGTGCCATCAGTAATTCGCGGGAAGCTTTCTTT. Residues: CAISNSREAFF.

This clonotype was counted between two and nine times. The chain employs TRBV7-2 and TRBJ2-7; no clear D gene. CDR3 size: 13 residues. V was cut by 5 bases and J by 4 bases, with 12 bases left in between. CDR1 and CDR2 (germline): SGHTA, FQGNSA. The CDR3 loop reads CASSPTIRYEQYF. Here the CDR3 DNA reads TGTGCCAGCAGCCCTACTATTAGGTACGAGCAGTACTTC.

This rearrangement joins TRBV12-3 or TRBV12-4 to TRBJ1-2; D uncertain. The V end lost 2 bases, the J end lost 8 bases, and 12 bases lay between the germline ends. The CDR3 length is 13 residues. The CDR3 loop reads CASSLTGLGGYTF. In DNA form, the CDR3 reads TGTGCCAGCAGTTTAACGGGATTAGGCGGCTACACCTTC.

A few counts support this clonotype. The rearrangement uses TRBV11-2 and TRBJ2-4; D is undetermined. Germline V gives CDR1 SGHAT, CDR2 FQNNGV. Trimming removed 1 base at V and 9 bases at J, with 13 bases between. The CDR3 spans 14 residues. DNA for the CDR3: TGTGCCAGCAGCTTAGGTCGAAGGGCGGCCATTCAGTACTTC. It codes for CASSLGRRAAIQYF.

The rearrangement links TRBV4-3 to TRBJ2-7; D is possibly TRBD1 or TRBD2 (5 bases each). This CDR3 contains 16 residues. Trimming took 4 bases from V and 4 from J, leaving 20 bases between them. The germline V gene has CDR1 LGHNA and CDR2 YSLEER. CDR3 nucleotides: TGCGCCAGCAGCCCGGAAGGGACCGCATTGGGGTACGAGCAGTACGTC. Translated, it gives CASSPEGTALGYEQYV.

This clonotype turned up a few times. The chain employs TRBV28 and TRBJ2-1, with unresolved D. Germline CDR1 MDHEN, CDR2 SYDVKM. V shed 2 bases and J shed 7 bases, with 12 bases lying between them. The CDR3 has 14 amino acids. The CDR3 reads CASSLPGFGNEQFF. The DNA of the CDR3 is TGTGCCAGCAGTTTACCGGGCTTTGGGAATGAGCAGTTCTTC. Full variable domain (rest looked up from reference TRBV28 and TRBJ2-1): DVKVTQSSRYLVKRTGEKVFLECVQDMDHENMFWYRQDPGLGLRLIYFSYDVKMKEKGDIPEGYSVSREKKERFSLILESASTNQTSMYLCASSLPGFGNEQFFGPGTRLTVL.

The chain joins TRBV7-2 to TRBJ1-5; D perhaps matches TRBD1 (5 bases). This CDR3 has 14 residues. Germline CDR1 SGHTA, CDR2 FQGNSA. Deletions cut 5 bases from V and 2 bases from J, with 10 bases between. This CDR3 reads CASSLQDRNQPQHF. For the CDR3, the DNA is TGTGCCAGCAGCCTACAGGATCGCAATCAGCCCCAGCATTTT.

This clonotype appeared a few times. V and J are TRBV15 and TRBJ1-5; 8 nucleotides line up with TRBD1. The ends lost 5 bases at V and 3 bases at J; junction bases unmatched: 6. This CDR3 has 15 residues. CDR1 is LNHNV and CDR2 is YYDKDF in the germline V gene (reference sequence). The CDR3 DNA sequence: TGTGCCACCAGCGCGGACAGGGCTTACAATCAGCCCCAGCATTTT. Translating it yields CATSADRAYNQPQHF. Based on the CDR3 plus reference TRBV15 and TRBJ1-5, the full variable domain is DAMVIQNPRYQVTQFGKPVTLSCSQTLNHNVMYWYQQKSSQAPKLLFHYYDKDFNNEADTPDNFQSRRPNTSFCFLDIRSPGLGDTAMYLCATSADRAYNQPQHFGDGTRLSIL.

The chain links TRBV9 to TRBJ2-7; D is unclear. Germline V gene sequence: CDR1 SGDLS, CDR2 YYNGEE. The CDR3 is made up of 16 amino acids. The germline V and J ends were trimmed by 0 bases and 2 bases, with 15 bases remaining between them. The CDR3 sequence is CASSVDHGSGTYEQYF. DNA for the CDR3: TGTGCCAGCAGCGTAGACCACGGGTCAGGAACCTACGAGCAGTACTTC.

The chain has TRBV7-6 and TRBJ2-3, with no clear D. Per the germline V gene, CDR1 is SGHVS and CDR2 is FNYEAQ. The CDR3 has 15 amino acids. Trimming removed 2 bases at V and 0 bases at J, with 9 bases between. In DNA form, the CDR3 reads TGTGCCAGCAGCTTACGGCAAGACAGCACAGATACGCAGTATTTT. Translation: CASSLRQDSTDTQYF.

This sequence joins TRBV12-3 or TRBV12-4 and TRBJ1-2; D possibly corresponds to TRBD1 (6 bases). Trimming pared 1 base from V and 4 bases from J, leaving 19 bases between. The CDR3 has 17 residues. The CDR3 DNA sequence: TGTGCCAGCAGTTTAGGCACAGGGCTCACAAATCTCTATGGCTACACCTTC. Residues: CASSLGTGLTNLYGYTF.

This clonotype came up a few times. The V call is TRBV10-3, the J call TRBJ2-3; D remains unclear. V was trimmed by 3 bases and J by 3 bases, leaving 7 bases between them. The CDR3 loop spans 13 amino acids. Germline CDR1 and CDR2: ENHRY and SYGVKD. For the CDR3, the DNA is TGTGCCATCAGTGAAGCAGAGACAGATACGCAGTATTTT. Translation gives CAISEAETDTQYF.

There are many counts of this clonotype. The gene calls are TRBV7-2 and TRBJ1-6; D is perhaps TRBD1 (5 bases). CDR1 and CDR2 from the germline V gene are SGHTA and FQGNSA. The V end lost 1 base, the J end lost 6 bases, and 7 bases lay between the germline ends. CDR3 length: 14 residues. The chain's CDR3 is CASSLGQTNSPLHF. In nucleotides, the CDR3 is TGTGCCAGCAGCTTAGGACAGACTAATTCACCCCTCCACTTT.

The genes are TRBV11-2 and TRBJ2-2; D not resolved. CDR3 length equals 16 residues. The V and J ends lost 6 bases and 0 bases respectively, with 14 bases between them. Germline CDR1 reads SGHAT; CDR2 reads FQNNGV. CDR3 sequence: CASSQRWFANTGELFF. DNA for the CDR3: TGTGCCAGCAGTCAACGGTGGTTTGCGAACACCGGGGAGCTGTTTTTT.

The gene calls are TRBV6-5 and TRBJ2-7; 8 nucleotides agree with TRBD1. V dropped 6 bases and J dropped 3; count of bases not matched to a gene: 10. The CDR3 totals 15 residues. Per germline, CDR1 MNHEY and CDR2 SVGAGI. CDR3 DNA sequence: TGTGCCAGCAGATCCACCGGGACAGGTCGCTACGAGCAGTACTTC. Translated: CASRSTGTGRYEQYF.

This clonotype has a count of ten or more. The chain joins TRBV12-3 or TRBV12-4 to TRBJ1-1; D perhaps matches TRBD1 (6 bases). The CDR3 extends over 14 amino acids. V lost 6 bases and J lost 0, with 11 bases in between. The CDR3, as DNA: TGTGCCAGCAGGACGGACAGTATGAACACTGAAGCTTTCTTT. As protein: CASRTDSMNTEAFF.

This clonotype was observed a few times. The gene calls are TRBV9 and TRBJ2-3; D is uncertain. Germline CDR1 SGDLS, CDR2 YYNGEE. This CDR3 region has 13 residues. Trimming took 7 bases from V and 2 from J, leaving 11 bases between them. The DNA for the CDR3 is TGTGCCAGCCAATCTGGGATCACAGATACGCAGTATTTT. This translates into CASQSGITDTQYF.

V gene TRBV4-1 combines with J gene TRBJ2-3, with a possible D match to TRBD2 (6 bases). This CDR3 comprises 16 residues. Germline V gene sequence: CDR1 MGHRA, CDR2 YSYEKL. With 1 base removed from V and 2 bases from J, the gap between germline ends came to 13 bases. The CDR3 region is CASSQVLGGTTDTQYF. The CDR3 bases are TGCGCCAGCAGCCAAGTTTTGGGGGGAACCACAGATACGCAGTATTTT.

This clonotype was recorded at least ten times. The J gene is TRBJ2-5, the V gene TRBV12-3 or TRBV12-4; 10 positions agree with TRBD2. This CDR3 spans 14 amino acids. V was clipped by 5 bases and J by 5 bases; unmatched bases: 5. The CDR3 bases are TGTGCCAGCAGTCTGAGAGCGGGAGGGGAGACCCAGTACTTC. It yields the protein CASSLRAGGETQYF.

The chain joins TRBV7-3 to TRBJ1-2; no clear D gene. Trimming removed 5 bases at V and 3 bases at J, with 7 bases between. Germline assignment: CDR1 SGHTA and CDR2 FQGTGA. The CDR3 length is 12 residues. DNA of the CDR3: TGTGCCAGCAGCGCAAAGGACTATGGCTACACCTTC. Its translation: CASSAKDYGYTF.

This clonotype was seen a few times. The rearrangement uses TRBV20-1 and TRBJ2-1; the match to TRBD2 covers 12 bases. With 8 bases clipped from V and 8 bases from J, the junction kept 7 bases outside the gene matches. This CDR3 has 13 amino acids. The germline V gene encodes CDR1 DFQATT and CDR2 SNEGSKA (reference sequence). The CDR3 nucleotides read TGCAGTACTTGGACTAGCGGGAATGATGAGCAGTTCTTC. Encoded protein: CSTWTSGNDEQFF.

This clonotype has only a few counts. This chain uses TRBV18 with TRBJ1-1; no reliable D call. The ends were cut back, 6 bases at V and 3 bases at J, with 20 bases in the middle. The CDR3 consists of 16 residues. Germline CDR1 KGHSH, CDR2 LQKENI. The CDR3 nucleotides are TGTGCCAGCTCCCCCACTGCGGGCAGGACCGACACTGAAGCTTTCTTT. Translating gives CASSPTAGRTDTEAFF.

J is TRBJ2-3 and V is TRBV28; D is unresolved. Germline V gene sequence: CDR1 MDHEN, CDR2 SYDVKM. The CDR3 sequence is 14 residues long. Trimming shortened V by 6 bases and J by 1 base, and 11 bases separated the two germline ends. The CDR3 is CASSPGFRTDTQYF. CDR3 in DNA: TGTGCCAGCAGCCCCGGCTTTCGCACAGATACGCAGTATTTT.

This clonotype was seen only a few times. The gene calls are TRBV7-3 and TRBJ2-1, with D unresolved. The CDR3 length is 13 residues. Trimming took 6 bases from V and 6 from J, leaving 12 bases between them. The germline V gene encodes CDR1 SGHTA and CDR2 FQGTGA. CDR3 protein: CASSYGPANEQFF. The DNA for the CDR3 is TGTGCCAGCAGTTACGGGCCCGCCAATGAGCAGTTCTTC.

The J gene is TRBJ2-2, the V gene TRBV28; no firm D call. V lost 1 base to trimming and J lost 0 bases, with 6 bases between them. Germline CDR1 and CDR2: MDHEN and SYDVKM. This CDR3 spans 15 amino acids. The CDR3 spells CASSLYRSNTGELFF. CDR3 sequence (DNA): TGTGCCAGCAGTTTATACCGATCGAACACCGGGGAGCTGTTTTTT.

This clonotype showed up just a few times. The J gene is TRBJ2-3, the V gene TRBV20-1; D may be TRBD1 or TRBD2 (6 bases each). The ends were cut back, 3 bases at V and 2 bases at J, with 12 bases in the middle. This CDR3 is 14 amino acids long. CDR1 is DFQATT and CDR2 is SNEGSKA in the germline V gene (reference sequence). The DNA for the CDR3 is TGCAGTGCTAGTGGGGGGCCCTTCACAGATACGCAGTATTTT. This gives the protein CSASGGPFTDTQYF.

This clonotype was seen repeatedly, ten times or more. V usage is TRBV11-1 and J usage is TRBJ2-3; D is possibly TRBD1 (6 bases). The CDR3 runs to 13 residues. Deletions cut 3 bases from V and 4 bases from J, with 8 bases between. Per the germline V gene, CDR1 is SGHAT and CDR2 is FQDESV (reference sequence). In nucleotides, the CDR3 is TGTGCCAGCAGCTTGGGACAAGCAGATACGCAGTATTTT. Translation: CASSLGQADTQYF.